The clone carrying this T cell receptor beta chain was found once. What it binds is unknown. This sample was taken from a study of OX40 agonist ivuxolimab in advanced cancers. Study context: Administration of intravenous ivuxolimab to patients occurred every 2 weeks at 0.01 to 10 mg/kg.

Repertoires were generated with immunoSEQ multiplex PCR, while TCRdb's copy carries only in-frame clones and drops some. Found here are 100,000 to 150,000 clones, just under 95% of them singletons; the top ten hold roughly 0.85%. V was pared by 0 bases and J by 2 bases, with 11 bases between. The CDR3 covers 16 residues. Germline-derived CDR1 and CDR2 are LGHNT and FRNRAP. Points from the study as a whole: Among the lowest levels of clonal expansion were found in partial responders at 0.1-3.0 mg/kg.

The V gene is TRBV12-5, the J gene TRBJ2-1; D is perhaps TRBD1 (8 bases). The input for sequencing was CD4+ or CD8+ T cells sorted from blood, taken in a trial of the OX40 agonist ivuxolimab. The receptor's source is an adult with an advanced solid tumor such as melanoma, head and neck, liver or kidney cancer. DNA for the CDR3: TGTGCTAGTGGTTTGGTACAGGGGGGGCCCTACAATGAGCAGTTCTTC. Its translation is CASGLVQGGPYNEQFF.